The 11 T cell receptor beta chains listed next were all sequenced from one sample in a study of shared clonotypes between healthy human individuals. Sequenced by immunoSEQ multiplex PCR; TCRdb stores in-frame clones only, minus some. The repertoire holds under 2.5 million clones, with 85% to 95% as singletons. What was sequenced was naive CD4+ T cells from PBMCs. Subset denoted: CD45RA+ positively selected. The source of these receptors is a man aged 18 to 30 in good health. Some clones in this sample may be carry-over from other donors' samples.

V usage is TRBV4-3 and J usage is TRBJ1-2; unclear D gene. The CDR3 has 12 residues. V was pared by 3 bases and J by 3 bases, with 5 bases between. Germline CDR1 and CDR2: LGHNA and YSLEER. CDR3 in DNA: TGCGCCAGCAGCCAGGCCGACTATGGCTACACCTTC. It codes for CASSQADYGYTF.

This clone was seen once. This rearrangement joins TRBV9 to TRBJ2-2; D possibly uses TRBD1 or TRBD2 (5 bases each). The CDR3 spans 16 residues. The V end was cut by 0 bases, the J end by 4 bases, with 13 bases between. Germline-derived CDR1 and CDR2 are SGDLS and YYNGEE. The CDR3 DNA sequence: TGTGCCAGCAGCGTAGAATCCGGGGCGGGCACCGGGGAGCTGTTTTTT. It specifies CASSVESGAGTGELFF.

J is TRBJ2-7 and V is TRBV4-2; D call uncertain. Trimming shortened V by 2 bases and J by 4 bases, and 15 bases separated the two germline ends. Germline CDR1 and CDR2: LGHNA and YNFKEQ. The CDR3 is 15 amino acids. The CDR3 DNA is TGTGCCAGCAGCCAACGGTCCAGTAAATCTTACGAGCAGTACTTC. This translates into CASSQRSSKSYEQYF.

This chain joins TRBV25-1 and TRBJ2-1; 14 bases are a match to TRBD2. Per the germline V gene, CDR1 is MGHDK and CDR2 is SYGVNS. CDR3 size: 16 residues. V lost 3 bases, J lost 10 bases, and 8 bases stayed unmatched. CDR3 region: CASSDPGTSGSGEQFF. Written as DNA, the CDR3 is TGTGCCAGCAGTGACCCTGGGACTAGCGGGAGTGGGGAGCAGTTCTTC.

CDR3 loop: CASSQGLHQPQHF. Written as DNA, the CDR3 is TGCGCCAGCAGCCAAGGTTTGCATCAGCCCCAGCATTTT. V usage is TRBV4-1 and J usage is TRBJ1-5; D call uncertain. The CDR3 sequence is 13 residues long. Trimming removed 1 base at V and 5 bases at J, with 6 bases between. From germline, CDR1 is MGHRA and CDR2 YSYEKL.

The chain is built from TRBV6-1 and TRBJ1-1; possible D gene TRBD1, 6 bases. The CDR3 is 13 amino acids. CDR1 and CDR2 (germline): MNHNS, SASEGT. The ends were cut back, 1 base at V and 8 bases at J, with 11 bases in the middle. DNA of the CDR3: TGTGCCAGCAGTGAAGAGGGGGGGAAAGAAGCTTTCTTT. Its protein is CASSEEGGKEAFF.

This clone has only a few counts. The chain joins TRBV18 to TRBJ1-5, with a tentative D call TRBD1 (6 bases). Germline assignment: CDR1 KGHSH and CDR2 LQKENI. V was clipped by 3 bases and J by 5 bases, with 11 bases between them. The CDR3 totals 14 residues. The CDR3 reads CASSPDQGYQPQHF. The CDR3 DNA reads TGTGCCAGCTCACCTGACCAGGGGTATCAGCCCCAGCATTTT.

This rearrangement joins TRBV7-9 to TRBJ2-3; D assignment may be TRBD1 or TRBD2 (5 bases each). The V gene lost 1 base and the J gene lost 9 bases, with 14 bases spanning the gap. Germline V gives CDR1 SEHNR, CDR2 FQNEAQ (reference sequence). CDR3 size: 14 residues. DNA of the CDR3: TGTGCCAGCAGCTTAGTTGGGGGATCCGGCACGCAGTATTTT. It codes for CASSLVGGSGTQYF.

This chain connects TRBV27 to TRBJ2-1; D perhaps matches TRBD2 (7 bases). Trimming stripped 6 bases from V and 10 bases from J, with 16 bases between. Germline V CDR1 and CDR2: MNHEY, SMNVEV (reference sequence). This CDR3 region has 13 residues. CDR3 nucleotides: TGTGCCAGCAGCATACTAGCGAGGGGGGAGCAGTTCTTC. Translation: CASSILARGEQFF.

V gene TRBV6-5 combines with J gene TRBJ2-7; 9 bases are a match to TRBD2. Germline CDR1 and CDR2: MNHEY and SVGAGI. The length of the CDR3 is 12 residues. Trimming at V came to 5 bases and at J to 10 bases, leaving 6 bases not matched to a gene. CDR3 loop: CASSVRTSEQYF. In DNA form, the CDR3 reads TGTGCCAGCAGTGTTCGGACTAGCGAACAGTACTTC.

The chain employs TRBV18 and TRBJ1-5; D gene uncertain. The CDR3 runs 16 residues. CDR1 and CDR2 (germline): KGHSH, LQKENI. V was shortened by 3 bases and J by 2 bases, with 14 bases between the two germline ends. In DNA form, the CDR3 reads TGTGCCAGCTCACCCCGAATGGGTGACGGCAATCAGCCCCAGCATTTT. Translated: CASSPRMGDGNQPQHF.